The T cell receptor beta chain described here comes from a study of T-cell memory formation after mild COVID-19. Whole-study context: The TCR clusters were mostly specific to one donor.

Via MiXCR, TCRdb re-called the 5' RACE reads, giving one row per CDR3 protein. The table shows roughly 130,000 distinct CDR3 sequences, with roughly 6.2% occurring only once. Trimming pared 4 bases from V and 0 bases from J, leaving 13 bases between. CDR3 length: 16 residues. CDR1 and CDR2 (germline): KGHDR, SFDVKD. About this clonotype: Its specificity is unknown.

General study results and limits: That cross-reactive memory joined was suggested by some responding clones appearing in pre-infection memory. For second-wave clones that peaked at day 37, SARS-CoV-2 specificity went unverified. Later expanders leaned CD4+, whereas clones that contracted between day 15 and 85 were balanced CD4/CD8.

The sequenced sample was PBMCs or a T cell subset sorted from them (not recorded which). The rearrangement links TRBV24-1 to TRBJ2-3; D might be TRBD2 (5 bases). The clonotype originates from an adult woman who had mild COVID-19 (a few samples of this study predate the infection). Cell type and time point are not known. The CDR3 loop is CATSDSSGLSTDTQYF. CDR3 nucleotides: TGTGCCACCAGTGACTCGAGCGGACTCAGCACAGATACGCAGTATTTT.